The 17 T cell receptor beta chains given below trace back to one sample, sequenced in a study of T cell changes during pregnancy in multiple sclerosis. Profiling relied on immunoSEQ multiplex PCR, and the TCRdb table lists in-frame clones only, not all of them. This sample carries about 84,000 clones, over 85% of them seen once, and the ten largest clones take about 1%. Source: peripheral blood, taken in the second trimester of pregnancy. The receptors here all came from a female donor in good health, enrolled as a control in a pregnancy study.

This rearrangement joins TRBV20-1 to TRBJ2-7; D gene uncertain. Germline V gene data show CDR1 as DFQATT and CDR2 as SNEGSKA (reference sequence). CDR3 size: 11 residues. With 2 bases removed from V and 4 bases from J, the gap between germline ends came to 6 bases. The CDR3 DNA follows: TGCAGTGCTAGACGGAGTTACGAGCAGTACTTC. This gives the protein CSARRSYEQYF.

The chain uses TRBV5-1 and TRBJ2-7, with D tentatively TRBD2 (6 bases). Trimming left V 3 bases short and J 0 bases short, with 19 bases between. The V gene's germline CDR1 is SGHRS and CDR2 YFSETQ. The CDR3 is 17 amino acids. The CDR3 loop is CASSYDPKRVPSYEQYF. The CDR3 DNA reads as TGCGCCAGCAGCTACGACCCGAAGCGGGTTCCCTCCTACGAGCAGTACTTC.

The chain uses TRBV7-2 and TRBJ1-2, with 11 bases fitting TRBD1. The CDR3 sequence is 17 residues long. The J segment lost 6 bases and the V segment lost 0 bases, leaving 9 bases of the junction unmatched. CDR1 and CDR2 (germline): SGHTA, FQGNSA. Here the CDR3 DNA reads TGTGCCAGCAGCTTAGCGTCACGGGGACAGGGGGATGATGGCTACACCTTC. It yields the protein CASSLASRGQGDDGYTF.

The rearrangement links TRBV28 to TRBJ2-5; tentatively, D is TRBD1 (6 bases). CDR3 length: 12 amino acids. Germline CDR1 and CDR2: MDHEN and SYDVKM. V was cut by 6 bases and J by 4 bases, with 9 bases left in between. The CDR3: CASRYRAETQYF. CDR3 nucleotides: TGTGCCAGCAGATACAGGGCAGAGACCCAGTACTTC.

This clone was seen just once. The V call is TRBV4-2, the J call TRBJ1-1; tentatively, D is TRBD1 (5 bases). The CDR3 sequence is 19 residues long. Germline CDR1 LGHNA, CDR2 YNFKEQ. Trimming removed 0 bases at V and 1 base at J, with 21 bases between. The CDR3 bases are TGTGCCAGCAGCCAAGATTCGGCGTGGGGGGATAGGGAGAACACTGAAGCTTTCTTT. Its protein product is CASSQDSAWGDRENTEAFF.

The chain combines TRBV28 with TRBJ1-2; a weak D match, TRBD1 (6 bases). V lost 3 bases, J lost 4 bases, and 12 bases lay in between. Germline V CDR1 and CDR2: MDHEN, SYDVKM. This CDR3 spans 14 amino acids. In nucleotides, the CDR3 is TGTGCCAGCAGTTTTGAGGGGGAAGGCTATGGCTACACCTTC. This sequence encodes CASSFEGEGYGYTF.

The rearrangement joins TRBV7-9 to TRBJ1-2; 7 bases map to TRBD1. CDR3 length: 14 residues. With 5 bases clipped from V and 0 bases from J, the junction kept 3 bases outside the gene matches. Germline loops: CDR1 SEHNR, CDR2 FQNEAQ (reference sequence). Written as DNA, the CDR3 is TGTGCCAGCAGCCCCGGGACAGCTAACTATGGCTACACCTTC. Translating gives CASSPGTANYGYTF.

The V and J genes are TRBV10-3 and TRBJ2-2, with D possibly matching TRBD2 (6 bases). The CDR3 has 14 residues. Trimming stripped 7 bases from V and 6 bases from J, with 15 bases between. CDR1 and CDR2 (germline): ENHRY, SYGVKD. The CDR3: CAIKREQRSGELFF. The CDR3 nucleotides read TGTGCCATCAAACGGGAGCAACGATCCGGGGAGCTGTTTTTT.

As DNA, the CDR3 is TGTGCCAGCAGGGGGACAGTGGATGGCTACACCTTC. Translating it yields CASRGTVDGYTF. The gene calls are TRBV6-6 and TRBJ1-2; 7 bases are a match to TRBD1. The J segment lost 6 bases and the V segment lost 6 bases, leaving 4 bases of the junction unmatched. Germline loops: CDR1 MNHNY, CDR2 SVGAGI (reference sequence). This CDR3 spans 12 amino acids.

V usage is TRBV6-1 and J usage is TRBJ2-7; 7 bases line up with TRBD1. This CDR3 contains 14 residues. Looked up from germline, CDR1 is MNHNS and CDR2 is SASEGT. J lost 4 bases, V lost 2 bases, and 5 bases had no gene match. CDR3 bases: TGTGCCAGCAGTGAAAAGGGGGCTTCTTACGAGCAGTACTTC. It codes for CASSEKGASYEQYF.

The chain joins TRBV4-1 to TRBJ2-1; 9 bases line up with TRBD1. Germline V lookup: CDR1 MGHRA, CDR2 YSYEKL. CDR3 length: 15 residues. J lost 6 bases, V lost 4 bases, and 7 bases had no gene match. CDR3 in amino acids: CASSPIGTGTNEQFF. The CDR3 DNA follows: TGCGCCAGCAGCCCGATTGGGACAGGGACCAATGAGCAGTTCTTC.

Comments on this clone: Its ends do not fully match the called genes, so a read error is possible. This specimen includes other DNA sequences encoding the same CDR3. The rearrangement uses TRBV5-6 and TRBJ2-7, with D unresolved. CDR3 length: 13 residues. The germline V gene has CDR1 SGHDT and CDR2 YYEEEE. CDR3 amino acids: CASSLRSSYEQYF. The DNA of the CDR3 is TGTGCCAGCAGCCTACGGAGCTCCTACGAGCAATACTTC.

This clone was recorded only once. The rearrangement links TRBV2 to TRBJ2-3; D might be TRBD2 (5 bases). This CDR3 has 13 amino acids. The germline gives CDR1 SNHLY, CDR2 FYNNEI. The V gene lost 9 bases and the J gene lost 6 bases, with 16 bases spanning the gap. In DNA form, the CDR3 reads TGTGCCAGTCTAGAGGGCGTTTGGGATACGCAGTATTTT. Protein product: CASLEGVWDTQYF.

The chain has TRBV30 and TRBJ2-5; D is possibly TRBD1 (6 bases). The CDR3 contains 12 residues. V lost 4 bases, J lost 7 bases, and 13 bases lay in between. Germline CDR1 reads GTSNPN; CDR2 reads SVGIG (reference sequence). The chain's CDR3 is CAWTTQGVTQYF. DNA for the CDR3: TGTGCCTGGACAACACAGGGAGTGACCCAGTACTTC.

CDR3 DNA: TGTGCCAGCAGGGCTAGTTCCGGGACTAGCGGGAGGGCCGACAACGAGCAGTACTTC. It codes for CASRASSGTSGRADNEQYF. V and J are TRBV5-5 and TRBJ2-7; TRBD2 matches at 16 bases. Germline assignment: CDR1 SGHKS and CDR2 YYEKEE (reference sequence). CDR3 length: 19 amino acids. Unmatched junction bases numbered 16, after V lost 5 bases and J lost 5 bases.

DNA of the CDR3: TGTGCCAGCAGCCTTGAACAGGTCTCCAATTCACCCCTCCACTTT. This sequence encodes CASSLEQVSNSPLHF. The chain is built from TRBV27 and TRBJ1-6; a weak D match, TRBD1 (5 bases). The CDR3 totals 15 residues. CDR1 is MNHEY and CDR2 is SMNVEV in the germline V gene (reference sequence). V shed 6 bases and J shed 7 bases, with 16 bases lying between them.

This rearrangement joins TRBV4-2 to TRBJ2-1; 9 nucleotides align to TRBD2. In germline, CDR1 is LGHNA, CDR2 YNFKEQ. The length of the CDR3 is 14 residues. The junction had 0 bases not matched to a gene; V was cut back by 1 base and J by 5 bases. The CDR3 sequence: CASSQGLADNEQFF. The CDR3 coding sequence is TGTGCCAGCAGCCAAGGACTAGCGGACAATGAGCAGTTCTTC.